This TCR beta chain is from a study of cytomegalovirus exposure and HLA in healthy donors. Generated by immunoSEQ multiplex PCR, the TCRdb table keeps only in-frame clones and is missing some. The sample lists around 190,000 clones; approximately 86% were seen once. Notes on this clone: Its antigen is unknown.

Study-level results: Cytomegalovirus-associated status was assigned to roughly 160 TCR beta chains.

This TCR was sampled from a man younger than 40 in good health and CMV-seropositive. The sample comprised PBMCs.

The CDR3 DNA reads as TGTGCCAGCAGCCTGACTAGCGGGGGGAACACCGGGGAGCTGTTTTTT. This translates into CASSLTSGGNTGELFF. The V gene is TRBV7-6, the J gene TRBJ2-2, with 12 bases matching TRBD2. The CDR3 has 16 amino acids. V dropped 5 bases and J dropped 1; count of bases not matched to a gene: 2. In germline, CDR1 is SGHVS, CDR2 FNYEAQ.